This is a list of T cell receptor beta chains from one sample in a study of cytomegalovirus exposure and HLA in healthy donors. The method was immunoSEQ multiplex PCR; TCRdb's version includes in-frame clones alone and lacks a portion of them. Of fewer than 200,000 clones listed, over 75% are singletons. The sample consisted of PBMCs. These TCRs come from a male donor in good health and CMV-seronegative. The CDR3 runs from the conserved cysteine through the conserved F or W. A D gene is named only where the DNA matches it firmly. Rows may omit the clone size; those that give it use once, few, many or a size class.

>once|TRBJ1-5|.|TRBV6-1
CASSDGPTVGNQPQHF
TGTGCCAGCAGTGACGGCCCGACAGTAGGGAATCAGCCCCAGCATTTT
>.|TRBJ1-5|.|TRBV6-6
CASRPHRESNQPQHF
TGTGCCAGCAGACCGCACCGCGAAAGCAATCAGCCCCAGCATTTT
>.|TRBJ2-3|.|TRBV4-3
CASSQDHVGTDTQYF
TGCGCCAGCAGCCAAGATCATGTCGGTACAGATACGCAGTATTTT
>.|TRBJ2-5|TRBD1|TRBV7-9
CASTQGARELGQETQYF
TGTGCCAGCACCCAGGGGGCGCGGGAATTGGGTCAAGAGACCCAGTACTTC
>.|TRBJ2-7|.|TRBV6-1
CASTRTYEQYF
TGTGCCAGCACTAGGACCTACGAGCAGTACTTC
>.|TRBJ1-2|.|TRBV29-1
CSLGVEDYGYTF
TGCAGCCTCGGGGTGGAGGACTATGGCTACACCTTC
>.|TRBJ2-3|.|TRBV5-4
CASSLGLGQTSYTQYF
TGTGCCAGCAGCTTGGGGTTAGGACAGACGTCGTATACGCAGTATTTT
>.|TRBJ1-2|.|TRBV4-1
CASSQDTSYTF
TGCGCTAGCAGCCAAGATACTAGCTACACCTTC
>.|TRBJ1-1|TRBD1|TRBV10-3
CAISTTGGMNTEAFF
TGTGCCATCAGCACTACAGGGGGGATGAACACTGAAGCTTTCTTT
>.|TRBJ1-5|TRBD1|TRBV6-5
CASSLRGLRNQPQHF
TGTGCCAGCAGCCTCAGGGGGCTGCGCAATCAGCCCCAGCATTTT
>.|TRBJ2-1|TRBD2|TRBV19
CASSWQRGGLYNEQFF
TGTGCCAGTAGTTGGCAGCGGGGGGGCCTCTACAATGAGCAGTTCTTC
>.|TRBJ1-5|.|TRBV19
CASSMGGHQPQHF
TGTGCCAGTAGTATGGGAGGGCATCAGCCCCAGCATTTT
>.|TRBJ1-2|.|TRBV30
CAWSALHRSGGYTF
TGTGCCTGGAGTGCCCTTCATCGTTCAGGGGGCTACACCTTC
>few|TRBJ2-1|TRBD2|TRBV10-3
CAISKGLAGGQYNEQFF
TGTGCCATCAGCAAGGGACTAGCGGGGGGTCAATACAATGAGCAGTTCTTC
>.|TRBJ2-3|TRBD2|TRBV4-1
CASSQEGAGGTDTQYF
TGCGCCAGCAGCCAAGAAGGCGCGGGGGGGACAGATACGCAGTATTTT
>.|TRBJ1-2|TRBD1|TRBV29-1
CSVAGTGTTNYGYTF
TGCAGCGTTGCCGGGACAGGGACAACTAACTATGGCTACACCTTC
>.|TRBJ1-3|TRBD1|TRBV4-1
CASSPTDRVSGNTIYF
TGCGCCAGCAGCCCGACCGACAGGGTCTCTGGAAACACCATATATTTT
>.|TRBJ2-4|TRBD2|TRBV7-9
CASSLGRAGGLAKNIQYF
TGTGCCAGCAGCTTAGGTCGAGCGGGGGGACTAGCCAAAAACATTCAGTACTTC
>.|TRBJ1-5|.|TRBV6-5
CASSYVGGLGNQPQHF
TGTGCCAGCAGTTACGTCGGGGGACTCGGCAATCAGCCCCAGCATTTT
>.|TRBJ2-4|.|TRBV4-1
CASSQDRQTAAKNIQYF
TGCGCCAGCAGCCAAGATCGGCAGACAGCGGCCAAAAACATTCAGTACTTC
>.|TRBJ2-3|TRBD2|TRBV11-2
CASSGGQRGVADTQYF
TGTGCCAGCAGCGGGGGACAGCGGGGGGTAGCAGATACGCAGTATTTT
>.|TRBJ2-5|TRBD2|TRBV7-9
CASSLDLAVETQYF
TGTGCCAGCAGCTTAGACCTAGCGGTCGAGACCCAGTACTTC
>once|TRBJ1-2|.|TRBV15
CATSEGQSYGYTF
TGTGCCACCAGCGAAGGACAGAGCTATGGCTACACCTTC
>.|TRBJ1-6|.|TRBV5-1
CARTGNNSPLHF
TGCGCCCGAACAGGGAATAACTCACCCCTCCACTTT
>.|TRBJ2-3|TRBD2|TRBV4-1
CASSKGLAGPTDTQYF
TGCGCCAGCAGCAAGGGACTAGCGGGGCCTACAGATACGCAGTATTTT
>few|TRBJ1-1|.|TRBV30
CAWRVQGKAFF
TGTGCCTGGAGAGTACAGGGTAAAGCTTTCTTT
>.|TRBJ1-2|.|TRBV7-8
CASSLGGNYGYTF
TGTGCCAGCAGCTTAGGCGGGAACTATGGCTACACCTTC
>.|TRBJ1-4|.|TRBV5-1
CASSLGATNEKLFF
TGCGCCAGCAGCTTGGGCGCAACTAATGAAAAACTGTTTTTT
>.|TRBJ2-2|TRBD2|TRBV5-1
CASSLRLAGVRGELFF
TGCGCCAGCAGCTTGCGACTAGCGGGGGTCCGCGGGGAGCTGTTTTTT
>.|TRBJ1-2|.|TRBV5-1
CASSAGEGYGYTF
TGCGCCAGCAGCGCGGGGGAAGGCTATGGCTACACCTTC
>.|TRBJ1-1|.|TRBV27
CASSYDRMVTEAFF
TGTGCCAGCAGTTACGACAGGATGGTCACTGAAGCTTTCTTT
>.|TRBJ1-3|TRBD1|TRBV6-5
CASSEGGTGNTIYF
TGTGCCAGCAGTGAAGGGGGCACTGGAAACACCATATATTTT
>.|TRBJ2-7|TRBD1|TRBV28
CASSSTGGPNEQYF
TGTGCCAGCAGTTCTACAGGGGGTCCCAACGAGCAGTACTTC
>.|TRBJ1-1|.|TRBV7-6
CASSLSNRWANTEAFF
TGTGCCAGCAGCTTATCGAACCGTTGGGCGAACACTGAAGCTTTCTTT
>.|TRBJ1-2|TRBD1|TRBV6-5
CASTGGRNYGYTF
TGTGCCAGCACAGGGGGAAGAAACTATGGCTACACCTTC
>.|TRBJ2-5|.|TRBV7-2
CASSLGQRQETQYF
TGTGCCAGCAGCTTAGGCCAGCGCCAAGAGACCCAGTACTTC
>.|TRBJ1-6|.|TRBV4-3
CASSQDGGPGALHF
TGCGCCAGCAGCCAAGATGGAGGGCCGGGGGCCCTCCACTTT
>.|TRBJ2-5|.|TRBV7-6
CASSLEPISEWYQETQYF
TGTGCCAGCAGCTTAGAACCCATATCGGAGTGGTACCAAGAGACCCAGTACTTC
>once|TRBJ2-7|TRBD1|TRBV5-4
CASSKDRVGPYEQYF
TGTGCCAGCAGCAAGGACAGGGTGGGCCCCTACGAGCAGTACTTC
>.|TRBJ1-2|.|TRBV7-8
CASSRDVQASGGYTF
TGTGCCAGCAGCCGAGATGTACAGGCGTCCGGGGGCTACACCTTC
>.|TRBJ1-2|TRBD1|TRBV29-1
CSVPKMGQGSYTF
TGCAGCGTACCGAAGATGGGACAGGGGAGCTACACCTTC
>few|TRBJ2-7|.|TRBV19
CASSMIEAGSTYEQYF
TGTGCCAGTAGTATGATCGAGGCAGGGTCAACCTACGAGCAGTACTTC
>.|TRBJ2-6|TRBD1|TRBV18
CASSPRDRGSAGANVLTF
TGTGCCAGCTCACCTCGGGACAGGGGTTCCGCTGGGGCCAACGTCCTGACTTTC
>.|TRBJ2-1|TRBD2|TRBV4-1
CASSQARASGRYNEQFF
TGCGCCAGCAGCCAAGCCCGCGCTAGCGGCCGCTACAATGAGCAGTTCTTC
>.|TRBJ2-3|.|TRBV4-3
CASSQRGDTQYF
TGCGCCAGCAGCCAACGGGGAGATACGCAGTATTTT
>.|TRBJ1-1|.|TRBV19
CASSVSDRLHTEAFF
TGTGCCAGTAGTGTATCTGACAGGTTACACACTGAAGCTTTCTTT
>once|TRBJ2-5|TRBD2|TRBV25-1
CASSEERGYQETQYF
TGTGCCAGCAGTGAAGAGCGGGGTTACCAAGAGACCCAGTACTTC
>.|TRBJ1-1|.|TRBV19
CASSTGRAGDTEAFF
TGTGCCAGTAGTACTGGAAGAGCCGGGGATACTGAAGCTTTCTTT
>.|TRBJ2-3|.|TRBV11-3
CASSAPGTDTQYF
TGTGCCAGCAGCGCCCCGGGGACAGATACGCAGTATTTT
>once|TRBJ1-5|TRBD1|TRBV4-3
CASSPYHPGQGGGQPQHF
TGCGCCAGCAGCCCCTACCACCCGGGACAGGGAGGAGGTCAGCCCCAGCATTTT
>.|TRBJ2-3|TRBD1|TRBV7-6
CASSLDRDRVRFTDTQYF
TGTGCCAGCAGCTTAGATCGGGACAGGGTGCGTTTCACAGATACGCAGTATTTT
>few|TRBJ1-5|.|TRBV16
CASSQSRGGNQPQHF
TGTGCCAGCAGCCAATCCCGGGGGGGCAATCAGCCCCAGCATTTT
>.|TRBJ2-3|TRBD1|TRBV6-5
CASSYWGTEDTQYF
TGTGCCAGCAGTTACTGGGGGACAGAAGATACGCAGTATTTT
>.|TRBJ1-1|.|TRBV30
CAWSHRATEAFF
TGTGCCTGGAGTCACAGGGCCACTGAAGCTTTCTTT